The 25 T cell receptor beta chains listed next were all sequenced from one sample in a study of cytomegalovirus exposure and HLA in healthy donors. In the PCR, 60 Vbeta and 13 Jbeta primers were used. The protocol was immunoSEQ multiplex PCR, while the TCRdb copy is restricted to in-frame clones and leaves out a portion. Its listing shows roughly 65,000 clones. Material for sequencing was PBMCs. The receptors shown here come from a boy aged 5-17 years in good health and CMV-seronegative.

This rearrangement joins TRBV4-2 to TRBJ2-1; D is undetermined. V gave up 0 bases and J gave up 0 bases, with 9 bases separating them. The CDR3 contains 16 residues. Germline V gene lookup returns CDR1 LGHNA and CDR2 YNFKEQ. CDR3 residues: CASSQDSRISYNEQFF. CDR3 in DNA: TGTGCCAGCAGCCAAGATTCCCGTATCTCCTACAATGAGCAGTTCTTC.

The J gene is TRBJ1-2, the V gene TRBV9; a weak D match, TRBD1 (6 bases). With 0 bases removed from V and 7 bases from J, the gap between germline ends came to 19 bases. Germline V gene sequence: CDR1 SGDLS, CDR2 YYNGEE. The CDR3 extends over 16 amino acids. The CDR3 protein is CASSVEETGGRGGYTF. The CDR3, as DNA: TGTGCCAGCAGCGTAGAAGAGACAGGCGGACGGGGTGGCTACACCTTC.

A note on this clone: The junction departs from germline at one end; a sequencing error may be responsible. This rearrangement joins TRBV5-4 to TRBJ2-1, with 10 bases lining up with TRBD2. CDR1 is SGHNT, CDR2 YYREEE, per germline (reference sequence). The length of the CDR3 is 16 residues. DNA of the CDR3: TGTGCCAGCAGCTTGGGGACTAGCGGAGGCTACAGTGAGCAGTTCTTC. This codes for CASSLGTSGGYSEQFF.

CDR3 in amino acids: CASSLTGTDEQFF. CDR3 nucleotides: TGCGCCAGCAGCCTGACAGGGACAGATGAGCAGTTCTTC. The chain carries TRBV5-1 and TRBJ2-1; TRBD1 matches 7 bases. This CDR3 is 13 amino acids long. Germline CDR1 is SGHRS and CDR2 is YFSETQ. The V gene end was trimmed by 4 bases and the J gene end by 8 bases; junction bases not matched to a gene: 6.

The rearrangement uses TRBV6-5 and TRBJ2-7; TRBD2 agrees at 7 bases. The junction had 9 bases not matched to a gene; V was cut back by 2 bases and J by 2 bases. Germline V CDR1 and CDR2: MNHEY, SVGAGI. This CDR3 has 16 amino acids. The CDR3 loop is CASSYGGVGKAYEQYF. The CDR3 nucleotides read TGTGCCAGCAGTTACGGGGGGGTAGGGAAAGCCTACGAGCAGTACTTC.

This chain connects TRBV30 to TRBJ1-2; perhaps TRBD1 as D (5 bases). This CDR3 contains 11 residues. From germline, CDR1 is GTSNPN and CDR2 SVGIG (reference sequence). V gave up 5 bases and J gave up 13 bases, with 17 bases separating them. In nucleotides, the CDR3 is TGTGCCTGGGGGGCGGGGCTATCGGGCACCTTC. This translates into CAWGAGLSGTF. The entire variable domain, with the rest obtained from reference TRBV30 and TRBJ1-2, is as follows: SQTIHQWPATLVQPVGSPLSLECTVEGTSNPNLYWYRQAAGRGLQLLFYSVGIGQISSEVPQNLSASRPQDRQFILSSKKLLLSDSGFYLCAWGAGLSGTFGSGTRLTVV.

V is TRBV19 and J is TRBJ1-2; D unresolved. This CDR3 is 15 amino acids long. Trimming took off 0 bases at V and 0 bases at J, with 8 bases between the two ends. Germline CDR1 reads LNHDA; CDR2 reads SQIVND (reference sequence). CDR3 sequence reads: CASSIEGDPNYGYTF. CDR3 coding DNA: TGTGCCAGTAGTATAGAAGGAGATCCTAACTATGGCTACACCTTC.

The rearrangement links TRBV7-9 to TRBJ2-7, with D possibly matching TRBD2 (5 bases). Trimming took 8 bases from V and 2 from J, leaving 10 bases between them. This CDR3 spans 12 amino acids. Per germline, CDR1 SEHNR and CDR2 FQNEAQ (reference sequence). The CDR3 reads CASVEGTYEQYF. The CDR3 coding sequence is TGTGCCAGCGTTGAGGGAACCTACGAGCAGTACTTC.

The V gene is TRBV15, the J gene TRBJ2-7, with 7 bases that match TRBD1. Germline assignment: CDR1 LNHNV and CDR2 YYDKDF (reference sequence). V trimming: 1 base; J trimming: 2 bases; junction bases outside the gene matches: 2. The CDR3 is 14 residues long. In DNA form, the CDR3 reads TGTGCCACCAGCAGAGCCGGGACAGCCTACGAGCAGTACTTC. Translation gives CATSRAGTAYEQYF.

This chain uses TRBV2 with TRBJ1-1; TRBD1 might be the D (6 bases). CDR1 is SNHLY and CDR2 is FYNNEI in the germline V gene. Trimming left V 8 bases short and J 6 bases short, with 16 bases between. This CDR3 is 13 amino acids long. The CDR3 reads CASDPSGGSEAFF. The CDR3 DNA is TGTGCCAGCGACCCGAGTGGGGGCTCTGAAGCTTTCTTT. Based on the CDR3 plus reference TRBV2 and TRBJ1-1, the full variable domain is EPEVTQTPSHQVTQMGQEVILRCVPISNHLYFYWYRQILGQKVEFLVSFYNNEISEKSEIFDDQFSVERPDGSNFTLKIRSTKLEDSAMYFCASDPSGGSEAFFGQGTRLTVV.

This chain joins TRBV2 and TRBJ2-3, with 13 nucleotides matching TRBD2. V lost 6 bases, J lost 1 base, and 4 bases stayed unmatched. Germline CDR1 SNHLY, CDR2 FYNNEI. The CDR3 consists of 16 residues. CDR3 DNA: TGTGCCAGCAGCGCTGGACTAGCGGGGGGCACAGATACGCAGTATTTT. Its translation: CASSAGLAGGTDTQYF.

V gene TRBV14 combines with J gene TRBJ2-7, with D possibly TRBD2 on 5 matching bases. The CDR3 has 15 amino acids. Trimming removed 4 bases from V and 5 bases from J, with 18 bases in between. Germline V gene sequence: CDR1 SGHDN, CDR2 FVKESK. The CDR3: CASSPTRTPSHEQYF. Written as DNA, the CDR3 is TGTGCCAGCAGCCCCACCCGGACTCCAAGCCACGAGCAGTACTTC.

This chain joins TRBV19 and TRBJ1-1, with D perhaps matching TRBD1 (5 bases). Germline lookup yields CDR1 LNHDA and CDR2 SQIVND (reference sequence). The CDR3 has 13 residues. Trimming removed 5 bases from V and 4 bases from J, with 11 bases in between. The CDR3 sequence is CASSSGRFTEAFF. As DNA, the CDR3 is TGTGCCAGTAGTTCAGGGAGGTTCACTGAAGCTTTCTTT.

This sequence joins TRBV5-1 and TRBJ1-2, with D possibly TRBD1 on 6 matching bases. This CDR3 region has 14 residues. Trimming took 0 bases from V and 1 from J, leaving 7 bases between them. Germline assignment: CDR1 SGHRS and CDR2 YFSETQ. The CDR3 sequence is CASSLGTVNYGYTF. The CDR3 DNA reads TGCGCCAGCAGCTTGGGGACAGTTAACTATGGCTACACCTTC.

V is TRBV4-3 and J is TRBJ2-1; TRBD1 is a possible D gene (6 bases). The germline V and J ends were trimmed by 1 base and 9 bases, with 13 bases remaining between them. CDR1 and CDR2 from the germline V gene are LGHNA and YSLEER. The CDR3 runs 14 residues. CDR3 coding DNA: TGCGCCAGCAGCCAAGCCCCTCTAGGGGGTGAGCAGTTCTTC. Translation gives CASSQAPLGGEQFF.

The rearrangement joins TRBV9 to TRBJ2-3, with D unresolved. Looked up from germline, CDR1 is SGDLS and CDR2 is YYNGEE. The CDR3 runs 15 residues. The V end was cut by 2 bases, the J end by 0 bases, with 10 bases between. CDR3 protein: CASSVFQRSTDTQYF. The CDR3 DNA reads TGTGCCAGCAGCGTCTTCCAGCGAAGCACAGATACGCAGTATTTT.

This chain uses TRBV2 with TRBJ2-3, with 10 positions matching TRBD2. J was trimmed by 2 bases and V by 5 bases; bases with no gene match: 7. Germline CDR1 reads SNHLY; CDR2 reads FYNNEI. This CDR3 is 16 amino acids long. This CDR3 reads CASSRTSGLDTDTQYF. The CDR3 DNA reads TGTGCCAGCAGTCGGACTAGCGGCCTGGACACAGATACGCAGTATTTT.

The chain couples TRBV7-8 to TRBJ1-2; maybe TRBD1 (6 bases). Germline CDR1 SGHVS, CDR2 FQNEAQ. V was pared by 4 bases and J by 7 bases, with 13 bases between. The CDR3 runs to 13 residues. CDR3 protein: CASSYKGHSGYTF. In DNA form, the CDR3 reads TGTGCCAGCAGCTATAAGGGACACTCTGGCTACACCTTC.

The rearrangement uses TRBV4-1 and TRBJ1-2; maybe TRBD1 (6 bases). There are 16 residues in the CDR3. The germline gives CDR1 MGHRA, CDR2 YSYEKL. Trimming took 2 bases from V and 7 from J, leaving 20 bases between them. CDR3 amino acids: CASSQSEDGGLGGYTF. CDR3 bases: TGCGCCAGCAGCCAATCCGAGGATGGGGGCTTAGGTGGCTACACCTTC.

This chain connects TRBV6-6 to TRBJ1-1; D unresolved. CDR3 length equals 14 residues. Germline values: CDR1 MNHNY, CDR2 SVGAGI (reference sequence). V shed 1 base and J shed 1 base, with 7 bases lying between them. CDR3 loop: CASSYWQENTEAFF. CDR3 nucleotide sequence: TGTGCCAGCAGTTACTGGCAGGAGAACACTGAAGCTTTCTTT.

This chain joins TRBV27 and TRBJ2-7; TRBD1 aligns across 7 bases. Trimming at V came to 0 bases and at J to 1 base, leaving 3 bases not matched to a gene. This CDR3 has 15 amino acids. Germline loops: CDR1 MNHEY, CDR2 SMNVEV (reference sequence). The DNA for the CDR3 is TGTGCCAGCAGTTTATCACTACAGGGGTCCTACGAGCAGTACTTC. Translation gives CASSLSLQGSYEQYF.

The chain uses TRBV7-2 and TRBJ2-7, with 10 bases lining up with TRBD2. This CDR3 has 16 residues. CDR1 is SGHTA, CDR2 FQGNSA, per germline. Trimming cost V 1 base and J 2 bases; bases outside gene matches: 5. In DNA, the CDR3 is TGTGCCAGCAGCTTAGTTAGCGGGGGGACTACCTACGAGCAGTACTTC. It yields the protein CASSLVSGGTTYEQYF.

The chain has TRBV6-1 and TRBJ1-5, with 7 bases fitting TRBD1. Germline CDR1 reads MNHNS; CDR2 reads SASEGT. The CDR3 contains 14 residues. Germline trimming cut 5 bases from V and 6 bases from J; bases unmatched to any gene: 7. The CDR3 is CASSLTGKSQPQHF. The CDR3 DNA reads TGTGCCAGCAGTTTGACAGGGAAGAGTCAGCCCCAGCATTTT.

The genes are TRBV27 and TRBJ1-6; a weak D match, TRBD1 (6 bases). CDR3 length: 14 amino acids. The germline CDR1 and CDR2 sequences are MNHEY and SMNVEV (reference sequence). V dropped 8 bases and J dropped 7 bases, with 15 bases sitting between them. CDR3 nucleotides: TGTGCCAGCTCCGCGGGGGCAATGAATTCACCCCTCCACTTT. As protein: CASSAGAMNSPLHF.

The rearrangement uses TRBV27 and TRBJ1-5, with a tentative D call TRBD1 (6 bases). CDR1 and CDR2 from the germline V gene are MNHEY and SMNVEV (reference sequence). The CDR3 spans 17 residues. V dropped 1 base and J dropped 0 bases, with 13 bases sitting between them. DNA of the CDR3: TGTGCCAGCAGTTTATTTATGACAGGAGATAGCAATCAGCCCCAGCATTTT. Its translation is CASSLFMTGDSNQPQHF.